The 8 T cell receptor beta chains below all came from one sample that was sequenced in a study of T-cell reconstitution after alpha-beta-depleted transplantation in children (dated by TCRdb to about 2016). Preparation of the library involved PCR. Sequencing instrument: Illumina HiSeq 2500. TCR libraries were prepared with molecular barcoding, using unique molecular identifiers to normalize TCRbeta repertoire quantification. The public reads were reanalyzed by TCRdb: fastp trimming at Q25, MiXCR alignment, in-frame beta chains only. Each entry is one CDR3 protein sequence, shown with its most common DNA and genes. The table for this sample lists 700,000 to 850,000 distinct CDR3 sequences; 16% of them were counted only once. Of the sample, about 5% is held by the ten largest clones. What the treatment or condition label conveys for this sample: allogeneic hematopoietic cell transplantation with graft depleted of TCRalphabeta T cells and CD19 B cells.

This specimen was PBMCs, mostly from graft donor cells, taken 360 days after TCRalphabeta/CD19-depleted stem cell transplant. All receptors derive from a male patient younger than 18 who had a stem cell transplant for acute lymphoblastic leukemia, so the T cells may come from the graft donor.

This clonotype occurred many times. This chain's CDR3 is CAISPGEDEQFF. CDR3 DNA: TGTGCCATCAGTCCGGGGGAGGATGAGCAGTTCTTC. The chain employs TRBV10-3 and TRBJ2-1; maybe TRBD2 (6 bases). This CDR3 spans 12 amino acids. In germline, CDR1 is ENHRY, CDR2 SYGVKD. The V gene lost 5 bases and the J gene lost 8 bases, with 10 bases spanning the gap.

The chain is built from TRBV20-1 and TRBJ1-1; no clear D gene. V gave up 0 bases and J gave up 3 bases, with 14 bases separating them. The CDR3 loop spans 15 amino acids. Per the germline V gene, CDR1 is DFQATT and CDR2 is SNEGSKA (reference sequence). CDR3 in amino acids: CSARDLRGAHTEAFF. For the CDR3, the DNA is TGCAGTGCTAGAGATCTTCGGGGAGCGCACACTGAAGCTTTCTTT.

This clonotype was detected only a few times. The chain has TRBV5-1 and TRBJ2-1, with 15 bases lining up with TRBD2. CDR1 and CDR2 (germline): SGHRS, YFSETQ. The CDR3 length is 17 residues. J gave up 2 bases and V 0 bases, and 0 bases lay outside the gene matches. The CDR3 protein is CASSLGTSGRAYNEQFF. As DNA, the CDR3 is TGCGCCAGCAGCTTGGGGACTAGCGGGAGGGCCTACAATGAGCAGTTCTTC.

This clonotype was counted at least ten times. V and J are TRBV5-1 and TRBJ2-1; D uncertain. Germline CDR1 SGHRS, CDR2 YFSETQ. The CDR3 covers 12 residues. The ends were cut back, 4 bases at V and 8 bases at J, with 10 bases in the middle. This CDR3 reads CASSPPSDEQFF. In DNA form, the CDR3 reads TGCGCCAGCAGCCCCCCGTCGGATGAGCAGTTCTTC.

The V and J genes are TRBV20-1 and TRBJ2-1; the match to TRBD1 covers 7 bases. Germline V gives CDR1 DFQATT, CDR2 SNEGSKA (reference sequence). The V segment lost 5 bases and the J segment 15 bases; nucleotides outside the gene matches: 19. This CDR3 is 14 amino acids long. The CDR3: CSAAPGQHPGSVFF. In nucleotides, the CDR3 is TGCAGTGCTGCCCCGGGACAGCACCCAGGGTCGGTGTTCTTC.

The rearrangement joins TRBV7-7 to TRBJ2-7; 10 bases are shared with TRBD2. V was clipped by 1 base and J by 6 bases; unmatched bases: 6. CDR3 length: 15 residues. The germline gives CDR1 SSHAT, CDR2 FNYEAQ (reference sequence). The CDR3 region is CASSLVLAGVSEQYF. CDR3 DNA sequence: TGTGCCAGCAGCTTAGTCCTAGCGGGAGTAAGCGAGCAGTACTTC.

DNA for the CDR3: TGTGCCAGCAGCCAAGATTCTACTAGCGATTACAATGAGCAGTTCTTC. Residues: CASSQDSTSDYNEQFF. This chain uses TRBV3-1 with TRBJ2-1; 7 bases are shared with TRBD2. Germline CDR1 is LGHDT and CDR2 is YNNKEL (reference sequence). With 0 bases clipped from V and 4 bases from J, the junction kept 6 bases outside the gene matches. The CDR3 has 16 amino acids.

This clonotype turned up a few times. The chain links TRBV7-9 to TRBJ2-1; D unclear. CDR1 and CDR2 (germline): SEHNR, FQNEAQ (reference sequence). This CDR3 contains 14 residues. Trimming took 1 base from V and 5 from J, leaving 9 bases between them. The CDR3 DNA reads TGTGCCAGCAGCTTAGTTCCGACCCACAATGAGCAGTTCTTC. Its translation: CASSLVPTHNEQFF.